This is a list of T cell receptor beta chains from one sample in a study of neurological immune-mediated disorders. TCRdb re-derived calls from the 5' RACE reads in MiXCR, one entry per CDR3 protein. Of about 25,000 distinct CDR3 sequences in the sample, over 10% were seen once. Sequencing input: PBMCs. Receptors originate from a woman aged 40 to 50 with HTLV-1-associated myelopathy (HAM/TSP). CDR3s include the opening cysteine and the closing phenylalanine or tryptophan. The D gene is left open where the match is weak. Clone size is given for some rows only: seen once, a few or many times, or a class if the clone is expanded.

j_call clone_size d_call v_call cdr3_nt cdr3_aa
TRBJ1-3 NA NA TRBV5-5 TGTGCCAGCAGCTTGGTTCTCAGGGAGTCTGGAAACACCATATATTTT CASSLVLRESGNTIYF
TRBJ2-5 many NA TRBV7-3 TGTGCCAGCAGCTTACTGGGACGACAACAAGAGACCCAGTACTTC CASSLLGRQQETQYF
TRBJ2-1 many NA TRBV5-1 TGCGCCAGCAGCACAGGGACGGACAATGAGCAGTTCTTC CASSTGTDNEQFF
TRBJ1-5 many NA TRBV7-2 TGTGCCAGCAGCGTTCAGGGTGGGAGCAATCAGCCCCAGCATTTT CASSVQGGSNQPQHF
TRBJ2-1 many NA TRBV5-1 TGCGCCAGCAGCTTGGAGGGATCCTACAATGAGCAGTTCTTC CASSLEGSYNEQFF
TRBJ2-5 many NA TRBV24-1 TGTGCCACCAGCAGGACGGTCCAAGAGACCCAGTACTTC CATSRTVQETQYF
TRBJ2-5 many TRBD2 TRBV12-3/TRBV12-4 TGTGCCAGCAGTTCAACCGGGACTAGGAGAAAAGAGACCCAGTACTTC CASSSTGTRRKETQYF
TRBJ1-1 many NA TRBV30 TGTGCCGGACCCGCCGGGGGCACTGAAGCTTTCTTT CAGPAGGTEAFF
TRBJ1-1 many NA TRBV5-1 TGCGCCAGCAGTTCCGGAGTTAACGCTGAAGCTTTCTTT CASSSGVNAEAFF
TRBJ1-2 many TRBD1 TRBV20-1 TGCAGTGCTATGGGGACAGGGAACTATGGCTACACCTTC CSAMGTGNYGYTF
TRBJ1-3 many NA TRBV20-1 TGCAGTGCTAGGGGCGGAAACACCATATATTTT CSARGGNTIYF
TRBJ2-5 NA TRBD1 TRBV20-1 TGCAGTGCCGCGCCGGGACAGGGTATTTCTGGGACAAAGTACTTC CSAAPGQGISGTKYF
TRBJ2-1 many NA TRBV5-1 TGCGCCAGCAGAATGGGGGGAGCCTACAATGAGCAGTTCTTC CASRMGGAYNEQFF
TRBJ2-2 many NA TRBV3-1 TGTGCCAGCAGCCAAGCATCGTCGTTGGGTCTACGGGAGCTGTTTTTT CASSQASSLGLRELFF
TRBJ2-5 many NA TRBV5-1 TGCGCCAGCAGCTTGGCCGGGATCCTCCAAGAGACCCAGTACTTC CASSLAGILQETQYF
TRBJ1-3 many NA TRBV9 TGTGCCAGCAGCTCCCGGGAAGGCTCTGGAAACACCATATATTTT CASSSREGSGNTIYF
TRBJ2-5 few NA TRBV20-1 TGCAGTGCTAGAGACCGGGGACGGCAAGAGACCCAGTACTTC CSARDRGRQETQYF
TRBJ2-1 many TRBD2 TRBV7-7 TGTGCCAGCAGCTCGGGGGGGGGTGAGCAGTTCTTC CASSSGGGEQFF
TRBJ2-7 many NA TRBV5-1 TGCGCCAGCAGCCCAGACGGAGACTACGAGCAGTACTTC CASSPDGDYEQYF
TRBJ2-3 many TRBD2 TRBV2 TGTGCCAGCAGCCCGACTAGCGGGGTTAGAGATACGCAGTATTTT CASSPTSGVRDTQYF